The 6 T cell receptor beta chains in this list originate from one sample, sequenced in a study of T cell repertoires and Cas9 in healthy adults. Here immunoSEQ multiplex PCR was the method, and the copy in TCRdb shows in-frame clones only, minus some. The sample comprises approximately 21,000 clones, around 90% of which are singletons, and around 0.71% rests with the top ten. What was sequenced was CD4+ effector T cells (CD127+, CD25-, CD137-, CD154-) from PBMCs; culture status not recorded. Receptor source: a human donor in good health.

V and J are TRBV19 and TRBJ1-6; D not resolved. The V gene lost 7 bases and the J gene lost 0 bases, with 13 bases spanning the gap. The CDR3 runs 16 residues. From germline, CDR1 is LNHDA and CDR2 SQIVND (reference sequence). The CDR3 region is CASNPTSSSYNSPLHF. CDR3 DNA: TGTGCCAGTAATCCGACAAGTAGCTCCTATAATTCACCCCTCCACTTT. The full variable domain, with the rest looked up from reference TRBV19 and TRBJ1-6, is DGGITQSPKYLFRKEGQNVTLSCEQNLNHDAMYWYRQDPGQGLRLIYYSQIVNDFQKGDIAEGYSVSREKKESFPLTVTSAQKNPTAFYLCASNPTSSSYNSPLHFGNGTRLTVT.

The chain links TRBV5-5 to TRBJ2-2; D gene unclear. The V end was cut by 0 bases, the J end by 5 bases, with 5 bases between. Germline V lookup: CDR1 SGHKS, CDR2 YYEKEE (reference sequence). This CDR3 spans 13 amino acids. CDR3 amino acids: CASSLGATGELFF. The CDR3 region has the DNA TGTGCCAGCAGCTTGGGTGCAACCGGGGAGCTGTTTTTT.

This clone came up once. The CDR3 nucleotides read TGTGCCAGCAGCTTAGGACTACGGACGCACAATGAGCAGTTCTTC. This sequence encodes CASSLGLRTHNEQFF. This chain joins TRBV7-8 and TRBJ2-1, with D perhaps TRBD2 (5 bases). There are 15 residues in the CDR3. Germline V lookup: CDR1 SGHVS, CDR2 FQNEAQ. Trimming took 1 base from V and 5 from J, leaving 12 bases between them.

This clone occurred once. This rearrangement joins TRBV7-9 to TRBJ2-3; possible D gene TRBD1, 5 bases. Germline loops: CDR1 SEHNR, CDR2 FQNEAQ (reference sequence). The CDR3 has 15 amino acids. Trimming pared 1 base from V and 1 base from J, leaving 9 bases between. The CDR3: CASSLGAGRTDTQYF. CDR3 in DNA: TGTGCCAGCAGCTTAGGGGCAGGGCGCACAGATACGCAGTATTTT.

The V and J genes are TRBV19 and TRBJ1-5, with D unresolved. The CDR3 runs to 15 residues. The germline gives CDR1 LNHDA, CDR2 SQIVND (reference sequence). Trimming cost V 6 bases and J 2 bases, with 14 bases left between them. CDR3 amino acids: CASRTRGGRNQPQHF. The CDR3 DNA is TGTGCCAGTAGGACCCGGGGAGGCCGCAATCAGCCCCAGCATTTT.

V is TRBV12-2 and J is TRBJ2-5; the table's D call, TRBD2, was not checked against the DNA. TRBV12-2 is shown as a pseudogene. The CDR3 totals 19 residues. CDR3 nucleotides: TGTGCAAGTCGCTTACGCTCGGAGGATCGCCTGTGTGAAGAAGAGACCCAGTACTTC. Encoded protein: CASRLRSEDRLCEEETQYF.